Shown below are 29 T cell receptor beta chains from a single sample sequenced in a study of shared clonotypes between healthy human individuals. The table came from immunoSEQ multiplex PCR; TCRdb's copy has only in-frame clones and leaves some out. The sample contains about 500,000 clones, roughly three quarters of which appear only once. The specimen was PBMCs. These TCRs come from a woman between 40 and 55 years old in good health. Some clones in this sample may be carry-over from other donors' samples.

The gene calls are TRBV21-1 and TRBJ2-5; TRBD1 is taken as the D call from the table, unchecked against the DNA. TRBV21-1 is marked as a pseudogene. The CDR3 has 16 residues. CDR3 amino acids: CASSKGTGEVYETQYF. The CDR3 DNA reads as TGTGCCAGCAGCAAAGGGACAGGGGAAGTCTATGAGACCCAGTACTTC.

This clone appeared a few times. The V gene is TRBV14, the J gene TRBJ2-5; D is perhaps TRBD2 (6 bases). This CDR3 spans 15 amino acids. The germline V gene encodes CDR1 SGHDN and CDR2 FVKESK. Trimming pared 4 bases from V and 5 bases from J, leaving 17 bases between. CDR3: CASSRGDFTRETQYF. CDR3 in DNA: TGTGCCAGCAGCCGGGGGGACTTTACGAGGGAGACCCAGTACTTC. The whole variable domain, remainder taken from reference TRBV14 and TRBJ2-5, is EAGVTQFPSHSVIEKGQTVTLRCDPISGHDNLYWYRRVMGKEIKFLLHFVKESKQDESGMPNNRFLAERTGGTYSTLKVQPAELEDSGVYFCASSRGDFTRETQYFGPGTRLLVL.

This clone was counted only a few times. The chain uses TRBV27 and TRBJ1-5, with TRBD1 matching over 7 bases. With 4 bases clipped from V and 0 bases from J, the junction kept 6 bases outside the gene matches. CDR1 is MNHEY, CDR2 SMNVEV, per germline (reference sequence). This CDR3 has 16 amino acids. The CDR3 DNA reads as TGTGCCAGCAGTTCCGGACAGGCCAATAGCAATCAGCCCCAGCATTTT. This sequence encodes CASSSGQANSNQPQHF.

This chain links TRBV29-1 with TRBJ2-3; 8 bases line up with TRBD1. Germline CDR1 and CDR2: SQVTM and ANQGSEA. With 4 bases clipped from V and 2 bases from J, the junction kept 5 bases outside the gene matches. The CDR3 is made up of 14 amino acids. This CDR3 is CSVGRTGITDTQYF. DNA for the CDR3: TGCAGCGTTGGCAGGACAGGGATCACAGATACGCAGTATTTT.

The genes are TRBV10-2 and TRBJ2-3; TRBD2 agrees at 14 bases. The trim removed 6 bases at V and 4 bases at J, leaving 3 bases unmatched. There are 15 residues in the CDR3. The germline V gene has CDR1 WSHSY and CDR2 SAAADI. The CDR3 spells CASRGTSGRADTQYF. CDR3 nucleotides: TGCGCCAGCAGGGGGACTAGCGGGAGAGCAGATACGCAGTATTTT.

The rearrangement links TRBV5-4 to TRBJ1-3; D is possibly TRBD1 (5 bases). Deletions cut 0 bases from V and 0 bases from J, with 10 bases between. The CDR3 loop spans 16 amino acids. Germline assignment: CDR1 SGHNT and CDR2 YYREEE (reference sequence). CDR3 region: CASSLGTGSSGNTIYF. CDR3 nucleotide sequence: TGTGCCAGCAGCTTGGGCACAGGTAGCTCTGGAAACACCATATATTTT.

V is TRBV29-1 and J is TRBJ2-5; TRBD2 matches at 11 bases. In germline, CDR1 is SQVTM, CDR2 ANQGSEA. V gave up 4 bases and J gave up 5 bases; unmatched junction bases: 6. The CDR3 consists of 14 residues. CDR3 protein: CSVATSGISETQYF. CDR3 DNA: TGCAGCGTTGCGACTAGCGGGATAAGTGAGACCCAGTACTTC.

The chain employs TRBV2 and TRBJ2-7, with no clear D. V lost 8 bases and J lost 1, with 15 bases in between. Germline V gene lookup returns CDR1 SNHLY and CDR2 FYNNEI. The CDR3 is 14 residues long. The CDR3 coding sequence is TGTGCCAGCGGCGGCCGTTTGGGATCCTACGAGCAGTACTTC. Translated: CASGGRLGSYEQYF.

The CDR3 sequence is CASSLGTPGQRTYEQYF. Written as DNA, the CDR3 is TGTGCCAGCAGCTTAGGAACCCCGGGACAGCGGACCTACGAGCAGTACTTC. V usage is TRBV7-2 and J usage is TRBJ2-7; the match to TRBD1 covers 7 bases. From germline, CDR1 is SGHTA and CDR2 FQGNSA. This CDR3 spans 17 amino acids. J was trimmed by 2 bases and V by 1 base; bases with no gene match: 11.

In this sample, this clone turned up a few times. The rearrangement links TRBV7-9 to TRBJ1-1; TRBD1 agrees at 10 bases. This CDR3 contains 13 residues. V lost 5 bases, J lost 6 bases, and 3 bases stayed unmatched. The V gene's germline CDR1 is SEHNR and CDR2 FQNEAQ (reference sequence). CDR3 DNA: TGTGCCAGCAGCCGACAGGGGGCCTCTGAAGCTTTCTTT. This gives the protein CASSRQGASEAFF.

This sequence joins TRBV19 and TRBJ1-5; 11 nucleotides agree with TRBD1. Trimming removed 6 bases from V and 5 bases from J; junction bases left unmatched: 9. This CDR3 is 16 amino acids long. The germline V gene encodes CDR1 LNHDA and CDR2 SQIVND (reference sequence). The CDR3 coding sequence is TGTGCCAGTAGGCGAAGTCTGGGACAGGGGGATCAGCCCCAGCATTTT. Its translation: CASRRSLGQGDQPQHF.

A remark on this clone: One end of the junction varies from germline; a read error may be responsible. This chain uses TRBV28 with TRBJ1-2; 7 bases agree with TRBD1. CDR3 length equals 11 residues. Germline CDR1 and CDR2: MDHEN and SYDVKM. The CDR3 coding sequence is TGTGCCTGCAGGGGGAACTATGGCTACACCTTC. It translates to CACRGNYGYTF.

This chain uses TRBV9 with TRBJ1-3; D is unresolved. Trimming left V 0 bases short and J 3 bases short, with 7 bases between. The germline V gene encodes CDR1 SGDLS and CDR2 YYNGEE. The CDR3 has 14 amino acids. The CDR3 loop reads CASSVGGNGNTIYF. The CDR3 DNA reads TGTGCCAGCAGCGTAGGGGGAAATGGAAACACCATATATTTT.

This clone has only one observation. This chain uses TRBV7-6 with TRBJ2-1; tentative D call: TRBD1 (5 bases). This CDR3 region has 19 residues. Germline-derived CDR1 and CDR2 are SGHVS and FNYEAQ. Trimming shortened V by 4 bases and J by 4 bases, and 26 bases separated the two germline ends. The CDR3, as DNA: TGTGCCAGCAGCTCTCTTAGTAGGGGATACGTTAGTGAATACAATGAGCAGTTCTTC. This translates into CASSSLSRGYVSEYNEQFF.

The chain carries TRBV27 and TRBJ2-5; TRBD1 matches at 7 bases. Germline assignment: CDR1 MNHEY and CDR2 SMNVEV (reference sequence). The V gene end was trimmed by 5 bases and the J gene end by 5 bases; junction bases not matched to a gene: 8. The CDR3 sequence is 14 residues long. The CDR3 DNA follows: TGTGCCAGCAGTCTCTCGGCCAGGGGGGAGACCCAGTACTTC. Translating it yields CASSLSARGETQYF.

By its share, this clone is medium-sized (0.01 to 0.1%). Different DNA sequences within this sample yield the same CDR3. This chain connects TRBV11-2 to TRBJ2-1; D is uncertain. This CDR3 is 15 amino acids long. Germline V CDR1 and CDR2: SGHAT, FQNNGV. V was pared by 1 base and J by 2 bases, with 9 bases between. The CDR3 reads CASSLVPEAYNEQFF. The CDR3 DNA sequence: TGTGCCAGCAGCTTAGTTCCAGAGGCCTACAATGAGCAGTTCTTC.

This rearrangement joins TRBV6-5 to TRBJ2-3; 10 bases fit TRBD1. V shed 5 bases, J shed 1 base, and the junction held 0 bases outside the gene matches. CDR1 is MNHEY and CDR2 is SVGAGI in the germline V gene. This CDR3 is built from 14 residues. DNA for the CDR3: TGTGCCAGCAGTGACAGGGGGCGCACAGATACGCAGTATTTT. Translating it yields CASSDRGRTDTQYF.

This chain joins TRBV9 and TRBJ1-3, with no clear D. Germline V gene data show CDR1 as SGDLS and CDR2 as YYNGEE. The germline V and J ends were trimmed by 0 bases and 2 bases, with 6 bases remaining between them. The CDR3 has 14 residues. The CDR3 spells CASSVGAPGNTIYF. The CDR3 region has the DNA TGTGCCAGCAGCGTAGGGGCTCCTGGAAACACCATATATTTT.

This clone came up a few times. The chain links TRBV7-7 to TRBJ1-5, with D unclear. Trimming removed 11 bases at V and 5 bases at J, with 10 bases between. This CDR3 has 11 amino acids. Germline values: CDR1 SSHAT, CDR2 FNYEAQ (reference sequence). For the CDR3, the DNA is TGTGCCGTCGGCCGAGATCAGCCCCAGCATTTT. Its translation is CAVGRDQPQHF.

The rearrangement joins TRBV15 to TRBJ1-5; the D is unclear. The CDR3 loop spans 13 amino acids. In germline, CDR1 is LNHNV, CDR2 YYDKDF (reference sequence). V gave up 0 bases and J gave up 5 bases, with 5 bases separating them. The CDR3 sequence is CATSRDPYQPQHF. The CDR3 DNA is TGTGCCACCAGCAGAGATCCTTATCAGCCCCAGCATTTT.

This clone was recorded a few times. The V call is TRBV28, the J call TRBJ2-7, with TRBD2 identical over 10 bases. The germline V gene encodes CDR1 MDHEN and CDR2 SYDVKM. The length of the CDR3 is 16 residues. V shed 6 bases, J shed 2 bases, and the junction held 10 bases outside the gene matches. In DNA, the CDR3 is TGTGCCAGCAGCCGTACCCGGGGACTAGCGACCTACGAGCAGTACTTC. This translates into CASSRTRGLATYEQYF.

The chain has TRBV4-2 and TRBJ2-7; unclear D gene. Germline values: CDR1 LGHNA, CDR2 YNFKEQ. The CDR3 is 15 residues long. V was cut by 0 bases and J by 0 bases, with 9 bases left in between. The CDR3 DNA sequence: TGTGCCAGCAGCCAAGAGGCCTTACCCTCCTACGAGCAGTACTTC. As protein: CASSQEALPSYEQYF.

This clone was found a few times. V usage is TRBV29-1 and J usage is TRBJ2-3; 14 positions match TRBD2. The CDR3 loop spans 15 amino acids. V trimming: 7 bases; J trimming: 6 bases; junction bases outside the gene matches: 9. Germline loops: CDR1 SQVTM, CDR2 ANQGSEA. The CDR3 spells CSARTSGRWSDTQYF. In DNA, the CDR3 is TGCAGCGCAAGGACTAGCGGGAGGTGGTCGGATACGCAGTATTTT.

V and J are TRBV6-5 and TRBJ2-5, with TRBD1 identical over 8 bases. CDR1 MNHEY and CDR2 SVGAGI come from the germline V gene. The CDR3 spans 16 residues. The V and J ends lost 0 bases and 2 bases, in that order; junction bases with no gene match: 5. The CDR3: CASSYSVGTGQETQYF. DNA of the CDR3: TGTGCCAGCAGTTACTCAGTCGGGACAGGACAAGAGACCCAGTACTTC.

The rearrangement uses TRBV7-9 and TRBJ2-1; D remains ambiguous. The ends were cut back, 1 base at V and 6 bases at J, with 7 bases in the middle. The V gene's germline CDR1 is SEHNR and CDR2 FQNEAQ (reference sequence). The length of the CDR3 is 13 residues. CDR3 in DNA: TGTGCCAGCAGCTTAGAGGACGGCAATGAGCAGTTCTTC. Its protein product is CASSLEDGNEQFF.

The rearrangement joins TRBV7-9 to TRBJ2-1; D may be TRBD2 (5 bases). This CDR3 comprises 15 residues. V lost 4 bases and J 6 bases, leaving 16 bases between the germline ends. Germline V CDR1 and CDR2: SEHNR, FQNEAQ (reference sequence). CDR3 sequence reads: CASSSTSGVRNEQFF. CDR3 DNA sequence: TGTGCCAGCAGCTCAACTAGTGGGGTTCGCAATGAGCAGTTCTTC.

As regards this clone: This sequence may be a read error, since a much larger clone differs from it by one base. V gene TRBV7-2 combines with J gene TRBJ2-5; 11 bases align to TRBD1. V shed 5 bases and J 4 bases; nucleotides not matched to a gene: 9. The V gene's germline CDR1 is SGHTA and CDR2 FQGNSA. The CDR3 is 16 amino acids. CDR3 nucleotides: TGTGCCAGCAGCCTGATAGGGACAGGGGGGAGAGAGACCCAGTACTTC. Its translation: CASSLIGTGGRETQYF.

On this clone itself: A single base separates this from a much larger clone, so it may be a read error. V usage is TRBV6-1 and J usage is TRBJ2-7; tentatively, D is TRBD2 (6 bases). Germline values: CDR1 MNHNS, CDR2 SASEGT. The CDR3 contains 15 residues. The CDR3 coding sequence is TGTGCCAGCAGTGAAGGCACTAGCTGGAGTTACGAGCAGTGCTTC. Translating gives CASSEGTSWSYEQCF.

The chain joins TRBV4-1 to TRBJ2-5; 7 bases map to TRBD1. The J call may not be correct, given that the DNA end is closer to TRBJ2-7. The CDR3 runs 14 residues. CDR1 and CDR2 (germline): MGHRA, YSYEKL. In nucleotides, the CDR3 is TGCGCCAGCAGCCGGGGGACAGTCTCCTACGAGCAGTACTTC. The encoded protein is CASSRGTVSYEQYF.